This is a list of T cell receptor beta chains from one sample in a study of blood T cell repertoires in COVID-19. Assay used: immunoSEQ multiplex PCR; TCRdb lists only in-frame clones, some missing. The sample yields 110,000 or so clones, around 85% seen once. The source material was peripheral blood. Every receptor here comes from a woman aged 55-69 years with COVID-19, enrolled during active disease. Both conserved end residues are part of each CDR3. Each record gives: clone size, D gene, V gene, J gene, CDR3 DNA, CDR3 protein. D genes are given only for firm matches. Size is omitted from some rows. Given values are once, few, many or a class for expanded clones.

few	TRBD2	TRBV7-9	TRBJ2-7	TGTGCCAGCAGCTCCGGACTAGCGGGGGGTAACCTTCGGGAGCAGTACTTC	CASSSGLAGGNLREQYF
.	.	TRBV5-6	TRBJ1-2	TGTGCCAGCAGCTTGTCAGCCTGGTTCGGGGTAAACTATGGCTACACCTTC	CASSLSAWFGVNYGYTF
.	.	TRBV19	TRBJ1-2	TGTGCCATCGCCGCCCACGGTGGCTACACCTTC	CAIAAHGGYTF
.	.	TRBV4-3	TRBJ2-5	TGCGCCAGCAGCCAAATGGGAGGGGGGGCCCAAGAGACCCAGTACTTC	CASSQMGGGAQETQYF
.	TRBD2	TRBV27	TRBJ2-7	TGTGCCAGCAGTGGACTAGCGGGTTCCTACGAGCAGTACTTC	CASSGLAGSYEQYF
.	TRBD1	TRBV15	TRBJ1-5	TGTGCCACCAGTGGTCAGGGGGCCCTCGATCAGCCCCAGCATTTT	CATSGQGALDQPQHF
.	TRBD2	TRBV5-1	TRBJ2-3	TGCGCCAGCAGCTTGGTTAGCGGGACCCACACAGATACGCAGTATTTT	CASSLVSGTHTDTQYF
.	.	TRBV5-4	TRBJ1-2	TGTGCCAGCAGCTTGGACCCCTCTATCCGGGGTGGCTACACCTTC	CASSLDPSIRGGYTF
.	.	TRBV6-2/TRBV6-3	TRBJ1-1	TGTGCCAGCAGTTACGGCCCCTTACTCCCCGGGGAGACTGAAGCTTTCTTT	CASSYGPLLPGETEAFF
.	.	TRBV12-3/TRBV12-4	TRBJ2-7	TGTGCCAGCAGTTTTACAGGGTCCTACGAGCAGTACTTC	CASSFTGSYEQYF
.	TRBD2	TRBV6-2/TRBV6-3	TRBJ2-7	TGTGCCAGCAGTTACTGGAGCGGGGGACTAAGCGAGCAGTACTTC	CASSYWSGGLSEQYF
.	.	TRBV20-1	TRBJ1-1	TGCAGTGCCCCCTCTGAGACTGAAGCTTTCTTT	CSAPSETEAFF
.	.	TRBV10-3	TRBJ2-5	TGTGCCATCAGTGAACAAGCGTTCCAAGAGACCCAGTACTTC	CAISEQAFQETQYF
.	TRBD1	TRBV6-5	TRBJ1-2	TGTGCCAGCAGTTACCAGCAGGGGGCGCGTCATGGCTACACCTTC	CASSYQQGARHGYTF
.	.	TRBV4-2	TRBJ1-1	TGTGCCAGCAGCCCGGAGGGCACTGAAGCTTTCTTT	CASSPEGTEAFF
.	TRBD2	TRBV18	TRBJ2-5	TGTGCCAGCTCACCAGGGAGGGGATCCTCAGGGTACCAAGAGACCCAGTACTTC	CASSPGRGSSGYQETQYF
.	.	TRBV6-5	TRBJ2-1	TGTGCCAGCAGTTTTGAGGGGCGGACTAACAATGAGCAGTTCTTC	CASSFEGRTNNEQFF
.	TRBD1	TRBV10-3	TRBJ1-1	TGTGCCATCAGTGTTATCGGGACAGGGGAATCGGAAGCTTTCTTT	CAISVIGTGESEAFF
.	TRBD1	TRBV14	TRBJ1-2	TGTGCCAGCAGCTTGACAGGGGTATCATATGGCTACACCTTC	CASSLTGVSYGYTF
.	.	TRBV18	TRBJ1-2	TGTGCCAGCTCACCAGTACCAGGGCCCTATGGCTACACCTTC	CASSPVPGPYGYTF
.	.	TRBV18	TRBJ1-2	TGTGCCAGCTCACGCCCGGGGTTTAGGGATGGCTACACCTTC	CASSRPGFRDGYTF
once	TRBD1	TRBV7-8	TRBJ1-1	TGTGCCAGCAGCGCTGGGACAGGGGGCACTGAAGCTTTCTTT	CASSAGTGGTEAFF
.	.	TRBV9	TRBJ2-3	TGTGCCAGCAGCGTAGATCCGGGTGGAGGAACAGATACGCAGTATTTT	CASSVDPGGGTDTQYF